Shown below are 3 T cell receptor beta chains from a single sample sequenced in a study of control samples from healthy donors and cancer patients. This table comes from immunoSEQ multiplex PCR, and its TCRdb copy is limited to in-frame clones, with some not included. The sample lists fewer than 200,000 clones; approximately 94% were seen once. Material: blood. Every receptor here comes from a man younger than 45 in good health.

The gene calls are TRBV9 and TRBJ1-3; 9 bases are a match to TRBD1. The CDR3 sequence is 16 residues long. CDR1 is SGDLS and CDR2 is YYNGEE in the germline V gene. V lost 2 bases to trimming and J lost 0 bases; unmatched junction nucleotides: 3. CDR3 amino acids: CASSVDRGPSGNTIYF. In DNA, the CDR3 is TGTGCCAGCAGCGTGGACAGGGGCCCCTCTGGAAACACCATATATTTT.

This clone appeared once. The CDR3 loop is CASSPRQGFDEAFF. CDR3 DNA: TGCGCCAGCAGCCCTCGACAGGGGTTCGATGAAGCTTTCTTT. The chain links TRBV4-1 to TRBJ1-1, with TRBD1 matching 8 bases. The length of the CDR3 is 14 residues. The V segment lost 4 bases and the J segment 7 bases; nucleotides outside the gene matches: 8. Germline CDR1 and CDR2: MGHRA and YSYEKL.

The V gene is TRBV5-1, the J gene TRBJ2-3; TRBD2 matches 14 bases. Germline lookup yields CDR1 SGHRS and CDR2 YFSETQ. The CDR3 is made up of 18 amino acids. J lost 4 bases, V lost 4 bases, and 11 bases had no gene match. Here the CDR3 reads CASSNPGLAGVQSDTQYF. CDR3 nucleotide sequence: TGCGCCAGCAGCAACCCGGGACTAGCGGGAGTTCAGTCAGATACGCAGTATTTT.